This is a list of T cell receptor beta chains from one sample in a study of cytomegalovirus exposure and HLA in healthy donors. The method was immunoSEQ multiplex PCR; TCRdb's version includes in-frame clones alone and lacks a portion of them. The sample records around 130,000 clones, roughly three fifths being singletons. The specimen was PBMCs. Source of these receptors: a woman aged 55-70 years in good health and CMV-seronegative. Each CDR3 is given with its conserved first and last residue. Each record gives: D gene, J gene, V gene, clone size, CDR3 DNA, CDR3 protein. D genes are given only for firm matches. Where a row states a size, it is once, few, many or the class of an expanded clone; other rows omit it.

D: .
J: TRBJ1-5
V: TRBV18
size: .
DNA: TGTGCCAGCTCACCAATGAGAACGAGCAATCAGCCCCAGCATTTT
CDR3: CASSPMRTSNQPQHF

D: TRBD2
J: TRBJ2-2
V: TRBV7-7
size: .
DNA: TGTGCTAGCAGCCCAAACCGCGGGGGGCCGACCGGGGAGCTGTTTTTT
CDR3: CASSPNRGGPTGELFF

D: .
J: TRBJ2-3
V: TRBV11-1
size: few
DNA: TGTGCCAGCAGCTTTGCTAGCGAGACGCAGTATTTT
CDR3: CASSFASETQYF

D: TRBD1
J: TRBJ1-1
V: TRBV7-2
size: .
DNA: TGTGCCAGCAGCTTCAGGGGGCTCACTGAAGCTTTCTTT
CDR3: CASSFRGLTEAFF

D: .
J: TRBJ2-5
V: TRBV5-1
size: .
DNA: TGCGCCAGCACTCAAGGGGCTATGGAAGAGACCCAGTACTTC
CDR3: CASTQGAMEETQYF

D: TRBD2
J: TRBJ2-7
V: TRBV5-1
size: .
DNA: TGCGCCAGCAACCCAGTGGGACTAGCGGAGGCTTACGAGCAGTACTTC
CDR3: CASNPVGLAEAYEQYF

D: TRBD2
J: TRBJ2-3
V: TRBV7-8
size: .
DNA: TGTGCCAGCAGCTTGTTAGCGGGGACCATAGATACGCAGTATTTT
CDR3: CASSLLAGTIDTQYF

D: .
J: TRBJ2-2
V: TRBV7-3
size: .
DNA: TGTGCCAGCAGCTTAAGGCCAGGGCAGGAGAACACCGGGGAGCTGTTTTTT
CDR3: CASSLRPGQENTGELFF

D: TRBD1
J: TRBJ1-2
V: TRBV29-1
size: .
DNA: TGCAGCGGCCTAACAGGGGCAGCTGGCTACACCTTC
CDR3: CSGLTGAAGYTF

D: TRBD1
J: TRBJ1-2
V: TRBV6-1
size: .
DNA: TGTGCCAGCAGTGAATCCCCAGGGGGCAGGGGGCAACGGGGCTACACCTTC
CDR3: CASSESPGGRGQRGYTF

D: TRBD1
J: TRBJ1-1
V: TRBV7-9
size: .
DNA: TGTGCCAGCAGCTTATCGGGGACAGGGGGGACTGAAGCTTTCTTT
CDR3: CASSLSGTGGTEAFF

D: TRBD2
J: TRBJ2-5
V: TRBV7-6
size: few
DNA: TGTGCCAGCAGCTTTGGTGGTCTAGCGGGAGGGCCAGGGGAGACCCAGTACTTC
CDR3: CASSFGGLAGGPGETQYF

D: .
J: TRBJ1-5
V: TRBV7-8
size: few
DNA: TGTGCCAGCAGCTTACGGCAGGGAGGTCAGCCCCAGCATTTT
CDR3: CASSLRQGGQPQHF

D: .
J: TRBJ1-1
V: TRBV7-2
size: .
DNA: TGTGCCAGCAGCCCCCCTGGGGGCGTGAACACTGAAGCTTTCTTT
CDR3: CASSPPGGVNTEAFF

D: TRBD2
J: TRBJ2-4
V: TRBV27
size: .
DNA: TGTGCCAGCGGTCTTAGCGGGGGGCAGTACTTC
CDR3: CASGLSGGQYF

D: .
J: TRBJ1-1
V: TRBV29-1
size: few
DNA: TGCAGCGTTGACAGGGGTCACACTGAAGCTTTCTTT
CDR3: CSVDRGHTEAFF

D: .
J: TRBJ2-2
V: TRBV5-4
size: .
DNA: TGTGCCAGCAGCCCCGCAGGTTCGAACACCGGGGAGCTGTTTTTT
CDR3: CASSPAGSNTGELFF

D: .
J: TRBJ2-3
V: TRBV5-8
size: .
DNA: TGTGCCAGCAGCTTGGGGACAAGGACATACACAGATACGCAGTATTTT
CDR3: CASSLGTRTYTDTQYF

D: TRBD1
J: TRBJ2-7
V: TRBV7-8
size: .
DNA: TGTGCCAGCAGCTACCCCACAGGGGGAATGGGGGAGCAGTACTTC
CDR3: CASSYPTGGMGEQYF

D: TRBD1
J: TRBJ2-4
V: TRBV5-1
size: .
DNA: TGCGCCAGCAGCTCGCTCCGACAGGGGATAAACATTCAGTACTTC
CDR3: CASSSLRQGINIQYF

D: .
J: TRBJ1-1
V: TRBV6-6
size: .
DNA: TGTGCCAGCAGTCCCAGGGCGAACACTGAAGCTTTCTTT
CDR3: CASSPRANTEAFF

D: TRBD1
J: TRBJ2-6
V: TRBV19
size: .
DNA: TGTGCCAGTAGTATTGCGCAGGGGGCGACTGGGGCCAACGTCCTGACTTTC
CDR3: CASSIAQGATGANVLTF

D: TRBD1
J: TRBJ2-7
V: TRBV4-1
size: .
DNA: TGCGCCAGCAGCCCCGGGACAGGGACCTACGAGCAGTACTTC
CDR3: CASSPGTGTYEQYF

D: TRBD1
J: TRBJ1-1
V: TRBV9
size: .
DNA: TGTGCCAGCAGCACCACAGGGGCCACTGAAGCTTTCTTT
CDR3: CASSTTGATEAFF

D: .
J: TRBJ2-7
V: TRBV7-2
size: once
DNA: TGTGCCAGCAGCTTAACCATTAGTAACCCCTACGAGCAGTACTTC
CDR3: CASSLTISNPYEQYF

D: TRBD1
J: TRBJ1-5
V: TRBV19
size: once
DNA: TGTGCCAGTAGTAACAGGGGTGGCAATCAGCCCCAGCATTTT
CDR3: CASSNRGGNQPQHF

D: .
J: TRBJ2-3
V: TRBV2
size: .
DNA: TGTGCCAGCAGCGGCGGGGGCGGGGCAGATACGCAGTATTTT
CDR3: CASSGGGGADTQYF

D: TRBD2
J: TRBJ2-2
V: TRBV18
size: few
DNA: TGTGCCAGCTCCGTACGGACTAGCCTCGACACCGGGGAGCTGTTTTTT
CDR3: CASSVRTSLDTGELFF

D: .
J: TRBJ2-5
V: TRBV19
size: .
DNA: TGTGCCAGTAGTCCCCAGACTAGGGGAGAGACCCAGTACTTC
CDR3: CASSPQTRGETQYF

D: .
J: TRBJ1-2
V: TRBV4-2
size: .
DNA: TGTGCCAGCAGCCAAGATTCGGGGGGGGCCCTTGGGGGCTACACCTTC
CDR3: CASSQDSGGALGGYTF

D: .
J: TRBJ2-5
V: TRBV15
size: .
DNA: TGTGCCACCAGCAGAGATCTACCCCAAGAGACCCAGTACTTC
CDR3: CATSRDLPQETQYF

D: .
J: TRBJ1-1
V: TRBV5-6
size: .
DNA: TGTGCCAGCAGCTACAGGGATAGGTTCCCTGAAGCTTTCTTT
CDR3: CASSYRDRFPEAFF

D: TRBD1
J: TRBJ1-2
V: TRBV29-1
size: .
DNA: TGCAGCGTTGAAAGGACAGGGATCTATGGCTACACCTTC
CDR3: CSVERTGIYGYTF

D: TRBD2
J: TRBJ2-7
V: TRBV5-6
size: few
DNA: TGTGCCAGCAGCCGGTGGTTAGCGGGAGCGGGGGAGCAGTACTTC
CDR3: CASSRWLAGAGEQYF

D: .
J: TRBJ1-5
V: TRBV5-8
size: .
DNA: TGTGCCAGCAGCCAGGCGCAGATTAGCAATCAGCCCCAGCATTTT
CDR3: CASSQAQISNQPQHF

D: TRBD1
J: TRBJ2-7
V: TRBV4-3
size: .
DNA: TGCGCCAGCAGCTTAGGACAGGGTGCTTACGAGCAGTACTTC
CDR3: CASSLGQGAYEQYF

D: TRBD1
J: TRBJ2-2
V: TRBV29-1
size: .
DNA: TGCAGCGTCAGGGGGCAGGGCACCGGGGAGCTGTTTTTT
CDR3: CSVRGQGTGELFF

D: .
J: TRBJ2-1
V: TRBV4-3
size: .
DNA: TGCGCCAGCAGCCAAGATTCCCTTCTCGGGTACAATGAGCAGTTCTTC
CDR3: CASSQDSLLGYNEQFF